These T cell receptor beta chains were read from a single sample in a study of blood T cells in healthy people across ages. MiXCR, applied by TCRdb to the 5' RACE reads, yields one record per CDR3 protein. Of about 640,000 distinct CDR3 sequences listed, about 53% are singletons. Sequenced: blood. The receptor source for this set is a man aged 60 to 75 in good health. CDR3s include the opening cysteine and the closing phenylalanine or tryptophan. A D gene is named only where the DNA matches it firmly. Not every row has a clone size; where given, it reads once, few, many or a size class.

>TRBJ1-1|TRBV29-1|.|.
TGCAGCGTTGAGGAGGGGTGGAACACTGAAGCTTTCTTT
CSVEEGWNTEAFF
>TRBJ2-1|TRBV15|.|.
TGTGCCGCCAGCACCCGACCAGCCCCAGCAGAGACCCAGTTCTTC
CAASTRPAPAETQFF
>TRBJ1-5|TRBV27|TRBD1|.
TGTGCCAGCAGTCCACGATGGACAGGGAAGAGCAATCAGCCCCAGCATTTT
CASSPRWTGKSNQPQHF
>TRBJ2-7|TRBV7-2|TRBD1|.
TGTGCCAGCAGCTTCCCCGTCCGAGGGGGCTACTACGAGCAGTACTTC
CASSFPVRGGYYEQYF
>TRBJ2-3|TRBV20-1|TRBD1|.
TGCAGTGCTAGGTTGTCTACAGGGGTTCAACAAAATACGCAGTATTTT
CSARLSTGVQQNTQYF
>TRBJ2-1|TRBV5-1|TRBD2|.
TGCGCCAGCAGCTTGGGCGGGACTAGCGGGGCATCCGCCTACAATGAGCAGTTCTTC
CASSLGGTSGASAYNEQFF
>TRBJ2-3|TRBV12-3/TRBV12-4|TRBD1|.
TGTGCCAGCAGTCTAACCGGGACAGGGTCAGATACGCAGTATTTT
CASSLTGTGSDTQYF
>TRBJ2-7|TRBV14|.|few
TGTGCCAGCAGCCGGTCAGCCCCACGCTACGAGCAGTACTTC
CASSRSAPRYEQYF
>TRBJ2-1|TRBV2|TRBD1|.
TGTGCCAGCAGTGACGGACAGGTTTCCTACAATGAGCAGTTCTTC
CASSDGQVSYNEQFF
>TRBJ2-7|TRBV10-2|.|few
TGCGCCAGCACCCAGGGTGCCTACGAGCAGTACTTC
CASTQGAYEQYF
>TRBJ1-5|TRBV7-2|.|.
TGTGCCAGCAGCTTGGTGGGGAGGGGCAATCAGCCCCAGCATTTT
CASSLVGRGNQPQHF
>TRBJ2-3|TRBV12-5|.|few
TGTGCTAGTGGTTTGGCGGCAGGGAACACAGATACGCAGTATTTT
CASGLAAGNTDTQYF
>TRBJ1-4|TRBV20-1|.|.
TGCAGTGCTAGGGAGACAGCTGCAACTAATGAAAAACTGTTTTTT
CSARETAATNEKLFF
>TRBJ2-7|TRBV5-1|TRBD1|.
TGCGCCAGCAGCGGGACAGGGAGATCCTACGAGCAGTACTTC
CASSGTGRSYEQYF
>TRBJ2-2|TRBV5-1|TRBD1|.
TGCGCCAGCAGCCGAAATACGGACAGGATGAACACCGGGGAACTGTTTTTT
CASSRNTDRMNTGELFF
>TRBJ1-2|TRBV6-5|TRBD1|.
TGTGCCAGCAGCCCGACAGGGCTCCGGTATGGCTACACCTTC
CASSPTGLRYGYTF
>TRBJ2-2|TRBV20-1|TRBD2|.
TGCAGTGCCCCGACTGGGACTAGCAACCCCGGGGAGCTGTTTTTT
CSAPTGTSNPGELFF
>TRBJ2-2|TRBV9|.|few
TGTGCCAGCAGCGTAGCTAGCATGAACACCGGGGAGCTGTTTTTT
CASSVASMNTGELFF
>TRBJ1-2|TRBV5-6|.|.
TGTGCCAGCAGTGCACCCCTTTCTAACTATGGCTACACCTTC
CASSAPLSNYGYTF
>TRBJ2-4|TRBV6-6|.|few
TGTGCCAGCACCTACTCAGAGATTCAGTACTTC
CASTYSEIQYF
>TRBJ2-1|TRBV18|TRBD1|.
TGTGCCAGCTCGACAGGGGGCGGGGATGAGCAGTTCTTC
CASSTGGGDEQFF